The 18 T cell receptor beta chains below were found in one sample sequenced in a study of stem cell transplantation in POMP-related autoinflammatory disease. No antigen has been assigned to these receptors. Broader study findings: Unique TRB V-J gene pairings were limited in number in patients with PRAID. Across all analyzed T-cell subsets, patients with PRAID tended toward reduced diversity and increased clonality.

Measured with immunoSEQ multiplex PCR; TCRdb has only the in-frame clones, and not every one. The sample contains around 10,000 clones, about 88% of which appear only once. This sample comprised CD8+ T cells from PBMCs, obtained before stem cell transplantation. Receptor source: a human donor with POMP-related autoinflammation and immune dysregulation (PRAID).

The chain links TRBV19 to TRBJ2-1; the D is unclear. In germline, CDR1 is LNHDA, CDR2 SQIVND (reference sequence). Trimming stripped 3 bases from V and 8 bases from J, with 14 bases between. This CDR3 comprises 14 residues. Here the CDR3 reads CASSIVGLTDEQFF. The CDR3 nucleotides are TGTGCCAGTAGTATCGTCGGCCTGACTGATGAGCAGTTCTTC. The complete variable domain, with remaining parts taken from reference TRBV19 and TRBJ2-1, reads DGGITQSPKYLFRKEGQNVTLSCEQNLNHDAMYWYRQDPGQGLRLIYYSQIVNDFQKGDIAEGYSVSREKKESFPLTVTSAQKNPTAFYLCASSIVGLTDEQFFGPGTRLTVL.

This chain joins TRBV4-1 and TRBJ2-3; 8 nucleotides match TRBD2. Trimming removed 4 bases from V and 4 bases from J; junction bases left unmatched: 7. Germline V gene data show CDR1 as MGHRA and CDR2 as YSYEKL. The CDR3 runs 15 residues. This CDR3 reads CASSPQTGGADTQYF. The CDR3 nucleotides read TGCGCCAGCAGCCCGCAAACGGGAGGGGCAGATACGCAGTATTTT.

The chain uses TRBV19 and TRBJ2-7; tentative D call: TRBD2 (5 bases). Germline CDR1 and CDR2: LNHDA and SQIVND (reference sequence). The ends were cut back, 3 bases at V and 2 bases at J, with 11 bases in the middle. The CDR3 is 14 amino acids. CDR3 in DNA: TGTGCCAGTAGTATTGGAGGTGCTACCTACGAGCAGTACTTC. It translates to CASSIGGATYEQYF.

This clone was counted only a few times. This chain uses TRBV4-2 with TRBJ2-7; the match to TRBD2 covers 15 bases. The V gene's germline CDR1 is LGHNA and CDR2 YNFKEQ. Losses at the gene ends were 4 bases for V and 5 bases for J; bases not matched to a gene: 3. CDR3 length equals 15 residues. CDR3 in amino acids: CASSPGLAGGHEQYF. CDR3 DNA sequence: TGTGCCAGCAGCCCGGGACTAGCGGGGGGCCACGAGCAGTACTTC.

The table lists this clone with a count of one. V is TRBV4-1 and J is TRBJ2-7; D might be TRBD2 (7 bases). Deletions cut 0 bases from V and 2 bases from J, with 20 bases between. CDR1 is MGHRA, CDR2 YSYEKL, per germline. The CDR3 is made up of 18 amino acids. The CDR3 nucleotides read TGCGCCAGCAGCCAAGAGGGAGACAGGTTTGGGACTACCTACGAGCAGTACTTC. Amino acid sequence: CASSQEGDRFGTTYEQYF.

V gene TRBV6-1 combines with J gene TRBJ2-7; 8 bases match TRBD2. Losses at the gene ends were 1 base for V and 3 bases for J; bases not matched to a gene: 5. Looked up from germline, CDR1 is MNHNS and CDR2 is SASEGT. The CDR3 length is 15 residues. The CDR3 DNA reads as TGTGCCAGCAGTGAAGTGTGGCTAGCGGGCTACGAGCAGTACTTC. Protein sequence: CASSEVWLAGYEQYF.

The J gene is TRBJ2-1, the V gene TRBV30, with a tentative D call TRBD2 (5 bases). Germline CDR1 GTSNPN, CDR2 SVGIG (reference sequence). This CDR3 has 14 amino acids. V dropped 0 bases and J dropped 9 bases, with 15 bases sitting between them. The CDR3 here is CAWSVLGLAGEQFF. The CDR3 DNA is TGTGCCTGGAGTGTACTAGGGCTAGCTGGTGAGCAGTTCTTC.

A single count supports this clone. The chain has TRBV6-5 and TRBJ2-7; D is unclear. This CDR3 has 13 amino acids. Germline assignment: CDR1 MNHEY and CDR2 SVGAGI. The V end was cut by 7 bases, the J end by 2 bases, with 12 bases between. The CDR3 bases are TGTGCCAGCACTGACCCAGGCACCTACGAGCAGTACTTC. Amino acids: CASTDPGTYEQYF.

The gene calls are TRBV28 and TRBJ1-1; 12 bases line up with TRBD1. V dropped 3 bases and J dropped 5; count of bases not matched to a gene: 7. CDR1 is MDHEN and CDR2 is SYDVKM in the germline V gene. The CDR3 sequence is 16 residues long. CDR3 nucleotides: TGTGCCAGCAGTTTCGGGACAGGGGGCATGGGGACTGAAGCTTTCTTT. This codes for CASSFGTGGMGTEAFF.

This clone was recorded once. The J gene is TRBJ2-1, the V gene TRBV7-2; 14 nucleotides match TRBD2. The CDR3 is made up of 17 amino acids. Losses at the gene ends were 1 base for V and 9 bases for J; bases not matched to a gene: 8. Per the germline V gene, CDR1 is SGHTA and CDR2 is FQGNSA. For the CDR3, the DNA is TGTGCCAGCAGCTTAGTCCCGACTAGCGGGGGGGATAGTGAGCAGTTCTTC. It yields the protein CASSLVPTSGGDSEQFF.

This clone was recorded once. The V call is TRBV4-1, the J call TRBJ1-2; D is ambiguous. CDR3 length: 15 amino acids. V lost 0 bases and J 2 bases, leaving 10 bases between the germline ends. In germline, CDR1 is MGHRA, CDR2 YSYEKL. The CDR3 region is CASSQEVGLNYGYTF. The CDR3 DNA is TGCGCCAGCAGCCAAGAAGTAGGGCTGAACTATGGCTACACCTTC.

The V gene is TRBV11-2, the J gene TRBJ2-1, with 8 positions matching TRBD2. Germline assignment: CDR1 SGHAT and CDR2 FQNNGV. The CDR3 totals 16 residues. Trimming removed 1 base from V and 4 bases from J; junction bases left unmatched: 6. CDR3 sequence reads: CASSLGSGRVYNEQFF. The CDR3 nucleotides are TGTGCCAGCAGCTTAGGGTCCGGGAGGGTTTACAATGAGCAGTTCTTC.

CDR3 nucleotides: TGTGCCAGCAGTTTACACGTCAATCAGCCCCAGCATTTT. Its translation is CASSLHVNQPQHF. The chain has TRBV27 and TRBJ1-5, with D unclear. Trimming took off 2 bases at V and 3 bases at J, with 5 bases between the two ends. This CDR3 is built from 13 residues. CDR1 is MNHEY and CDR2 is SMNVEV in the germline V gene (reference sequence).

The chain uses TRBV29-1 and TRBJ2-1, with D perhaps matching TRBD2 (6 bases). This CDR3 contains 9 residues. CDR1 is SQVTM, CDR2 ANQGSEA, per germline. V was pared by 7 bases and J by 15 bases, with 13 bases between. The CDR3 is CSGGRGGFF. The CDR3 DNA follows: TGCAGCGGTGGTAGGGGAGGGTTCTTC.

CDR3 region: CASSLSGAHKNIQYF. DNA of the CDR3: TGTGCCAGCAGTTTATCGGGCGCTCACAAAAACATTCAGTACTTC. This chain links TRBV27 with TRBJ2-4, with no clear D. Germline CDR1 and CDR2: MNHEY and SMNVEV (reference sequence). CDR3 length equals 15 residues. The ends were cut back, 0 bases at V and 3 bases at J, with 9 bases in the middle.

This sequence joins TRBV30 and TRBJ2-5; D may be TRBD2 (6 bases). The CDR3 contains 14 residues. Trimming took 3 bases from V and 5 from J, leaving 16 bases between them. CDR1 and CDR2 (germline): GTSNPN, SVGIG (reference sequence). The CDR3 bases are TGTGCCTGGAGCCGACCGGCTCGGGGGGAGACCCAGTACTTC. This codes for CAWSRPARGETQYF.

The count of this clone is one. J is TRBJ1-1 and V is TRBV10-2; D is unresolved. CDR1 is WSHSY, CDR2 SAAADI, per germline. Trimming took off 0 bases at V and 0 bases at J, with 14 bases between the two ends. The CDR3 covers 17 residues. The CDR3: CASSESFWALMNTEAFF. The CDR3 DNA follows: TGCGCCAGCAGTGAGTCTTTCTGGGCCCTTATGAACACTGAAGCTTTCTTT.

The chain links TRBV4-1 to TRBJ2-1; the match to TRBD2 covers 7 bases. CDR1 is MGHRA and CDR2 is YSYEKL in the germline V gene. Losses at the gene ends were 1 base for V and 4 bases for J; bases not matched to a gene: 10. The CDR3 runs 17 residues. The DNA for the CDR3 is TGCGCCAGCAGCCAAGGCCTCGGGGGAGGGGCTTACAATGAGCAGTTCTTC. It yields the protein CASSQGLGGGAYNEQFF.